This T cell receptor (beta chain) was captured in a study of graft-versus-host responses after intestinal transplantation. Study overall: All of the recipients had induction that used anti-thymocyte globulin, then tacrolimus and steroids for two to four years.

The CDR3 contains 15 residues. V gave up 6 bases and J gave up 4 bases; unmatched junction bases: 10. Germline V gives CDR1 MRHNA, CDR2 SNTAGT. Clones were read by immunoSEQ multiplex PCR, and TCRdb kept only the in-frame ones, dropping some. The sample has over 75,000 clones; under 95% are singletons. About this clone itself: Its antigen is still unknown.

Study-wide results and limits: Circulating GvH clone levels at their peak were associated with HvG declines (early post-transplant).

The sequencing here drew on unstimulated CD8+ T cells sorted from spleen or lymph node cells, taken before transplant. The genes are TRBV6-4 and TRBJ1-2; TRBD1 matches 8 bases. The source is a human donor who was the organ donor for an intestinal transplant. CDR3 nucleotide sequence: TGTGCCAGCAGACCCGGACAGGGCAAAAGCTATGGCTACACCTTC. This codes for CASRPGQGKSYGYTF.